The rows below give T cell receptor beta chains drawn from one sample of a study of T cell repertoires in cytomegalovirus infection. TCRdb processed the reads anew with MiXCR; each CDR3 protein has one entry. The sample yields about 920,000 distinct CDR3 sequences, 25% to 40% seen once. Their recognized antigens are unknown. Here the sequenced sample was cultured CD8+ T cells from PBMCs, taken from culture after CMV antigen stimulation. The receptors originated from a human donor in good health (CMV status not recorded). Some clones in this sample may be carry-over from other donors' samples. Both conserved end residues are part of each CDR3. The order of the fields is CDR3 protein, CDR3 DNA, V gene, clone size, D gene, J gene. A D gene is named only where the DNA matches it firmly. Part of the rows lack a size; the others show once, few, many or a class for expanded clones.

CDR3aa: CASSSAPAVDTQYF; CDR3nt: TGTGCCAGCAGCTCGGCTCCCGCTGTAGATACGCAGTATTTT; v_gene: TRBV7-2; abundance: many; d_gene: NA; j_gene: TRBJ2-3
CDR3aa: CASTSGMNTEAFF; CDR3nt: TGTGCCAGCACGTCAGGAATGAACACTGAAGCTTTCTTT; v_gene: TRBV27; abundance: NA; d_gene: NA; j_gene: TRBJ1-1
CDR3aa: CASSGQENQPQHF; CDR3nt: TGTGCCAGCAGTGGACAGGAGAATCAGCCCCAGCATTTT; v_gene: TRBV12-3/TRBV12-4; abundance: many; d_gene: TRBD1; j_gene: TRBJ1-5
CDR3aa: CASTTTGYSSYNEQFF; CDR3nt: TGTGCCAGTACCACAACCGGTTATAGCTCCTACAATGAGCAGTTCTTC; v_gene: TRBV19; abundance: NA; d_gene: NA; j_gene: TRBJ2-1
CDR3aa: CASSESGGAVNEQFF; CDR3nt: TGTGCCAGCAGTGAGAGCGGGGGGGCGGTCAATGAGCAGTTCTTC; v_gene: TRBV6-1; abundance: NA; d_gene: TRBD2; j_gene: TRBJ2-1
CDR3aa: CASSQDLHRGSNQPQHF; CDR3nt: TGCGCCAGCAGCCAAGATCTGCACAGGGGGAGCAATCAGCCCCAGCATTTT; v_gene: TRBV4-3; abundance: NA; d_gene: TRBD1; j_gene: TRBJ1-5
CDR3aa: CDSSLAYQETQYF; CDR3nt: TGTGACAGCAGCTTAGCCTACCAAGAGACCCAGTACTTC; v_gene: TRBV7-4; abundance: NA; d_gene: NA; j_gene: TRBJ2-5
CDR3aa: CATSGLGLTNTEAFF; CDR3nt: TGTGCCACCAGCGGTCTGGGACTGACGAACACTGAAGCTTTCTTT; v_gene: TRBV15; abundance: NA; d_gene: NA; j_gene: TRBJ1-1
CDR3aa: CASTGQGLVTQYF; CDR3nt: TGTGCCAGCACGGGACAGGGGTTAGTTACGCAGTATTTT; v_gene: TRBV6-5; abundance: NA; d_gene: TRBD1; j_gene: TRBJ2-3
CDR3aa: CASFERGFHPEDRNEQFF; CDR3nt: TGTGCCAGCTTCGAGAGGGGCTTTCACCCAGAGGACAGGAATGAGCAGTTCTTC; v_gene: TRBV7-2; abundance: many; d_gene: TRBD1; j_gene: TRBJ2-1
CDR3aa: CASSPRAGINEKLFF; CDR3nt: TGTGCTAGCAGCCCTAGGGCTGGGATTAATGAAAAACTGTTTTTT; v_gene: TRBV7-7; abundance: few; d_gene: NA; j_gene: TRBJ1-4
CDR3aa: CASSLGLGGEEQFF; CDR3nt: TGTGCCAGCAGCCTCGGCCTGGGCGGAGAGGAGCAGTTCTTC; v_gene: TRBV7-6; abundance: few; d_gene: NA; j_gene: TRBJ2-1
CDR3aa: CASNKTSGSSYNEQFF; CDR3nt: TGCGCCAGCAACAAGACTAGCGGAAGCTCCTACAATGAGCAGTTCTTC; v_gene: TRBV23-1; abundance: NA; d_gene: TRBD2; j_gene: TRBJ2-1
CDR3aa: CASSSLWGSGDSTDTQYF; CDR3nt: TGTGCCAGCAGCTCCCTGTGGGGTAGCGGGGACAGCACAGATACGCAGTATTTT; v_gene: TRBV7-3; abundance: NA; d_gene: TRBD2; j_gene: TRBJ2-3
CDR3aa: CASSPRDRGLSIAKNIQYF; CDR3nt: TGTGCCAGCAGCCCCCGGGACAGGGGGCTTTCGATAGCCAAAAACATTCAGTACTTC; v_gene: TRBV7-6; abundance: many; d_gene: TRBD1; j_gene: TRBJ2-4
CDR3aa: CASSATGATTEAFF; CDR3nt: TGTGCCAGCAGTGCAACAGGGGCTACCACTGAAGCTTTCTTT; v_gene: TRBV25-1; abundance: NA; d_gene: TRBD1; j_gene: TRBJ1-1
CDR3aa: CASSKAGLDRNEQFF; CDR3nt: TGTGCCAGCAGTAAAGCAGGCCTCGATCGCAATGAGCAGTTCTTC; v_gene: TRBV7-8; abundance: few; d_gene: NA; j_gene: TRBJ2-1
CDR3aa: CASSSQGTPADTQYF; CDR3nt: TGTGCCAGCAGCTCACAGGGGACGCCCGCAGATACGCAGTATTTT; v_gene: TRBV7-3; abundance: few; d_gene: TRBD1; j_gene: TRBJ2-3
CDR3aa: CASSLTSGGSDSTDTQYF; CDR3nt: TGTGCCAGCAGCTTGACTAGCGGGGGGTCTGATAGCACAGATACGCAGTATTTT; v_gene: TRBV7-6; abundance: many; d_gene: TRBD2; j_gene: TRBJ2-3
CDR3aa: CASSPAGAINEQFF; CDR3nt: TGCGCCAGCAGCCCCGCGGGGGCTATCAATGAGCAGTTCTTC; v_gene: TRBV5-1; abundance: NA; d_gene: NA; j_gene: TRBJ2-1
CDR3aa: CASSSQLAGGNYNEQFF; CDR3nt: TGTGCCAGCAGTTCCCAGCTAGCGGGGGGTAACTACAATGAGCAGTTCTTC; v_gene: TRBV28; abundance: many; d_gene: TRBD2; j_gene: TRBJ2-1
CDR3aa: CASSFGRERFF; CDR3nt: TGTGCCAGCAGTTTTGGCCGGGAGAGGTTCTTC; v_gene: TRBV27; abundance: NA; d_gene: NA; j_gene: TRBJ2-1
CDR3aa: CASSVAVGRNYGYTF; CDR3nt: TGTGCCAGCAGCGTAGCAGTGGGAAGAAACTATGGCTACACCTTC; v_gene: TRBV9; abundance: NA; d_gene: NA; j_gene: TRBJ1-2
CDR3aa: CASSFPWTSEETQYF; CDR3nt: TGTGCCAGCAGCTTCCCTTGGACTAGCGAAGAGACCCAGTACTTC; v_gene: TRBV11-2; abundance: few; d_gene: TRBD2; j_gene: TRBJ2-5
CDR3aa: CASSNTGVEQFF; CDR3nt: TGTGCCAGCAGTAATACAGGGGTCGAGCAGTTCTTC; v_gene: TRBV6-1; abundance: few; d_gene: TRBD1; j_gene: TRBJ2-1
CDR3aa: CASSVSRWTGITEAFF; CDR3nt: TGTGCCAGCAGCGTATCCCGGTGGACAGGGATTACTGAAGCTTTCTTT; v_gene: TRBV12-3/TRBV12-4; abundance: NA; d_gene: TRBD1; j_gene: TRBJ1-1
CDR3aa: CASSYLPGGEQYF; CDR3nt: TGTGCCAGCAGTTACCTACCAGGGGGCGAGCAGTACTTC; v_gene: TRBV6-5; abundance: few; d_gene: TRBD1; j_gene: TRBJ2-7
CDR3aa: CASGFAGTESYEQYF; CDR3nt: TGTGCTAGTGGTTTCGCCGGGACAGAATCCTACGAGCAGTACTTC; v_gene: TRBV12-5; abundance: few; d_gene: TRBD1; j_gene: TRBJ2-7
CDR3aa: CASSLAAVQGVKLFF; CDR3nt: TGTGCCAGCAGCTTAGCGGCTGTGCAGGGGGTAAAACTGTTTTTT; v_gene: TRBV11-2; abundance: NA; d_gene: TRBD1; j_gene: TRBJ1-4
CDR3aa: CASSQPEQTGNYGYTF; CDR3nt: TGTGCCAGCAGCCAACCAGAACAGACAGGGAACTATGGCTACACCTTC; v_gene: TRBV4-2; abundance: few; d_gene: TRBD1; j_gene: TRBJ1-2
CDR3aa: CASTFTGGARNSPLHF; CDR3nt: TGTGCCAGCACCTTTACAGGGGGCGCGAGGAATTCACCCCTCCACTTT; v_gene: TRBV12-3/TRBV12-4; abundance: NA; d_gene: TRBD1; j_gene: TRBJ1-6
CDR3aa: CASSFHSGGELETQYF; CDR3nt: TGTGCCAGCAGCTTTCATAGCGGGGGGGAGTTGGAGACCCAGTACTTC; v_gene: TRBV7-6; abundance: once; d_gene: TRBD2; j_gene: TRBJ2-5
CDR3aa: CASSSSGQGADEQYF; CDR3nt: TGTGCCAGCAGCTCATCGGGACAGGGGGCGGACGAGCAGTACTTC; v_gene: TRBV7-9; abundance: few; d_gene: TRBD1; j_gene: TRBJ2-7
CDR3aa: CASRNILQGSYEQYF; CDR3nt: TGTGCCAGCAGAAACATCCTCCAGGGGTCTTACGAGCAGTACTTC; v_gene: TRBV28; abundance: NA; d_gene: NA; j_gene: TRBJ2-7
CDR3aa: CASSLGSRETQYF; CDR3nt: TGTGCCAGCAGCTTGGGGAGTCGGGAGACCCAGTACTTC; v_gene: TRBV5-8; abundance: few; d_gene: NA; j_gene: TRBJ2-5
CDR3aa: CASSLYPSGGLWTQYF; CDR3nt: TGTGCCAGCAGCCTTTATCCCAGCGGGGGGCTGTGGACCCAGTACTTC; v_gene: TRBV7-2; abundance: many; d_gene: TRBD2; j_gene: TRBJ2-5
CDR3aa: CASSEAFGQGVTDTQYF; CDR3nt: TGTGCCAGCAGTGAAGCTTTCGGACAGGGTGTCACAGATACGCAGTATTTT; v_gene: TRBV2; abundance: NA; d_gene: TRBD1; j_gene: TRBJ2-3
CDR3aa: CATDRGGSYNEQFF; CDR3nt: TGTGCCACCGACAGGGGAGGTTCGTACAATGAGCAGTTCTTC; v_gene: TRBV2; abundance: few; d_gene: TRBD1; j_gene: TRBJ2-1
CDR3aa: CASSDPRLGKQQETQYF; CDR3nt: TGTGCCAGCAGCGACCCTCGTTTGGGGAAGCAACAAGAGACCCAGTACTTC; v_gene: TRBV9; abundance: NA; d_gene: NA; j_gene: TRBJ2-5
CDR3aa: CASSLFGGETQYF; CDR3nt: TGTGCCAGCAGTTTATTCGGGGGGGAGACCCAGTACTTC; v_gene: TRBV27; abundance: NA; d_gene: TRBD2; j_gene: TRBJ2-5
CDR3aa: CASSISQGMYTEAFF; CDR3nt: TGTGCCAGCAGTATATCACAGGGGATGTACACTGAAGCTTTCTTT; v_gene: TRBV6-1; abundance: few; d_gene: TRBD1; j_gene: TRBJ1-1